The 26 T cell receptor beta chains in this list originate from one sample, sequenced in a study of identical twins (dated by TCRdb to about 2016). The library was obtained by 5' RACE. The sequencing machine was an Illumina HiSeq 2000. TCRdb handled the public reads itself, with Q25 trimming in fastp and clone calling in MiXCR, and kept productive beta chains. Entries that share a CDR3 protein sequence are merged under the most common genes and DNA. This sample has about 340,000 distinct CDR3 sequences in its table, and around an eighth of those were observed once. The ten most abundant clones make up 6% to 9% of the sample. The sample was also reused in another study, on yellow fever vaccine responses in identical twins.

The specimen was CD8+ T cells sorted from blood. All receptors derive from a woman under 30 in good health.

The chain recombines TRBV9 with TRBJ2-3; TRBD2 agrees at 7 bases. The germline V gene encodes CDR1 SGDLS and CDR2 YYNGEE. This CDR3 contains 13 residues. The V gene end was trimmed by 3 bases and the J gene end by 2 bases; junction bases not matched to a gene: 0. CDR3 in amino acids: CASSGDYTDTQYF. As DNA, the CDR3 is TGTGCCAGCAGCGGGGACTACACAGATACGCAGTATTTT.

This chain links TRBV7-7 with TRBJ2-3; D not certain. The CDR3 runs to 13 residues. The V gene's germline CDR1 is SSHAT and CDR2 FNYEAQ (reference sequence). Trimming cost V 5 bases and J 2 bases, with 8 bases left between them. The chain's CDR3 is CASSPYDTDTQYF. CDR3 DNA sequence: TGTGCCAGCAGCCCGTACGACACAGATACGCAGTATTTT. Combining the CDR3 with reference TRBV7-7 and TRBJ2-3 gives the whole variable domain GAGVSQSPRYKVTKRGQDVTLRCDPISSHATLYWYQQALGQGPEFLTYFNYEAQPDKSGLPSDRFSAERPEGSISTLTIQRTEQRDSAMYRCASSPYDTDTQYFGPGTRLTVL.

V gene TRBV7-9 combines with J gene TRBJ2-5; TRBD1 is a possible D gene (6 bases). Germline values: CDR1 SEHNR, CDR2 FQNEAQ (reference sequence). Deletions cut 4 bases from V and 1 base from J, with 19 bases between. This CDR3 is 17 amino acids long. The CDR3, as DNA: TGTGCCAGCAGCTCAACTGTATTCCGGGACACCCAAGAGACCCAGTACTTC. Protein product: CASSSTVFRDTQETQYF.

This chain links TRBV25-1 with TRBJ2-3; 9 bases are shared with TRBD2. Unmatched junction bases numbered 4, after V lost 1 base and J lost 2 bases. This CDR3 comprises 16 residues. Germline loops: CDR1 MGHDK, CDR2 SYGVNS. This CDR3 is CASSEWSSGITDTQYF. The CDR3 coding sequence is TGTGCCAGCAGTGAATGGTCTAGCGGGATCACAGATACGCAGTATTTT. The entire variable domain, with the rest obtained from reference TRBV25-1 and TRBJ2-3, is as follows: EADIYQTPRYLVIGTGKKITLECSQTMGHDKMYWYQQDPGMELHLIHYSYGVNSTEKGDLSSESTVSRIRTEHFPLTLESARPSHTSQYLCASSEWSSGITDTQYFGPGTRLTVL.

This clonotype was counted between two and nine times. The rearrangement links TRBV6-5 to TRBJ2-7; 8 bases map to TRBD1. The germline CDR1 and CDR2 sequences are MNHEY and SVGAGI. The CDR3 totals 14 residues. Trimming cost V 0 bases and J 5 bases; bases outside gene matches: 3. The CDR3 region has the DNA TGTGCCAGCAGTTACTCCGGACAGGGCGACGAGCAGTACGTC. Translated: CASSYSGQGDEQYV.

The V and J genes are TRBV20-1 and TRBJ2-1; D possibly corresponds to TRBD2 (5 bases). There are 14 residues in the CDR3. V lost 1 base and J lost 6, with 13 bases in between. In germline, CDR1 is DFQATT, CDR2 SNEGSKA (reference sequence). The chain's CDR3 is CSARAGWTPNEQFF. The CDR3 DNA sequence: TGCAGTGCTAGAGCTGGTTGGACTCCCAATGAGCAGTTCTTC.

This clonotype appeared a few times. The chain recombines TRBV28 with TRBJ2-1; 10 bases align to TRBD2. The germline gives CDR1 MDHEN, CDR2 SYDVKM. The ends lost 1 base at V and 7 bases at J; junction bases unmatched: 13. The length of the CDR3 is 18 residues. The CDR3 loop is CASSLLREREGRINEQFF. CDR3 nucleotides: TGTGCCAGCAGTTTATTGAGGGAGCGGGAGGGCCGTATAAATGAGCAGTTCTTC. The variable domain in full, completed from reference TRBV28 and TRBJ2-1, reads DVKVTQSSRYLVKRTGEKVFLECVQDMDHENMFWYRQDPGLGLRLIYFSYDVKMKEKGDIPEGYSVSREKKERFSLILESASTNQTSMYLCASSLLREREGRINEQFFGPGTRLTVL.

This clonotype was detected a few times. This chain joins TRBV4-1 and TRBJ1-6; TRBD1 matches at 9 bases. The CDR3 loop spans 13 amino acids. J gave up 10 bases and V 4 bases, and 2 bases lay outside the gene matches. Germline CDR1 MGHRA, CDR2 YSYEKL. The CDR3: CASSPTGGSPLHF. The CDR3 nucleotides are TGCGCCAGCAGCCCTACAGGGGGCTCACCCCTCCACTTT.

This clonotype was detected many times. The genes are TRBV6-4 and TRBJ2-1, with D uncertain. Germline values: CDR1 MRHNA, CDR2 SNTAGT. The V end was cut by 2 bases, the J end by 4 bases, with 6 bases between. The CDR3 contains 13 residues. The CDR3 nucleotides are TGTGCCAGCAGTGACAGCGAGTACAATGAGCAGTTCTTC. Protein: CASSDSEYNEQFF.

Only a few counts were recorded for this clonotype. The chain couples TRBV7-8 to TRBJ2-3; 9 positions agree with TRBD1. The CDR3 has 16 amino acids. Germline V gene sequence: CDR1 SGHVS, CDR2 FQNEAQ. V was clipped by 1 base and J by 2 bases; unmatched bases: 4. CDR3 bases: TGTGCCAGCAGCTTAGACCGGGACAGGGACACAGATACGCAGTATTTT. Its protein is CASSLDRDRDTDTQYF.

This clonotype was counted a few times. The chain couples TRBV4-1 to TRBJ2-1; no reliable D call. This CDR3 is 16 amino acids long. Trimming removed 3 bases at V and 0 bases at J, with 12 bases between. Germline V CDR1 and CDR2: MGHRA, YSYEKL. The DNA for the CDR3 is TGCGCCAGCAGCCATAGGGCCCCCGGCTCCTACAATGAGCAGTTCTTC. It translates to CASSHRAPGSYNEQFF.

In DNA, the CDR3 is TGTGCCAGCACTTCCGTAGGGGGGGTGGCAGATACGCAGTATTTT. Its protein product is CASTSVGGVADTQYF. The chain employs TRBV11-2 and TRBJ2-3, with D possibly being TRBD2 (7 bases). V was clipped by 7 bases and J by 4 bases, with 18 bases between them. The CDR3 extends over 15 amino acids. CDR1 SGHAT and CDR2 FQNNGV come from the germline V gene.

This clonotype was seen a few times. The V call is TRBV7-9, the J call TRBJ2-1; no clear D gene. Deletions cut 1 base from V and 8 bases from J, with 6 bases between. Germline CDR1 and CDR2: SEHNR and FQNEAQ (reference sequence). The CDR3 runs 12 residues. In DNA, the CDR3 is TGTGCCAGCAGCTTAGGCGTGGATGAGCAGTTCTTC. It yields the protein CASSLGVDEQFF.

There are a few counts of this clonotype. This chain joins TRBV7-3 and TRBJ2-1; no definite D call. CDR1 and CDR2 (germline): SGHTA, FQGTGA. Trimming removed 4 bases at V and 5 bases at J, with 12 bases between. The CDR3 totals 14 residues. DNA of the CDR3: TGTGCCAGCAGCTCCCTCGACAAGGACAATGAGCAGTTCTTC. It translates to CASSSLDKDNEQFF.

This clonotype was recorded a few times. The CDR3 DNA sequence: TGCAGTGCCCCGACCAGGGACTTCACAGATACGCAGTATTTT. It codes for CSAPTRDFTDTQYF. The V gene is TRBV20-1, the J gene TRBJ2-3; D is possibly TRBD2 (6 bases). The CDR3 length is 14 residues. Germline CDR1 DFQATT, CDR2 SNEGSKA (reference sequence). The germline V and J ends were trimmed by 6 bases and 2 bases, with 15 bases remaining between them.

The chain recombines TRBV20-1 with TRBJ2-1; D is unresolved. CDR1 and CDR2 (germline): DFQATT, SNEGSKA (reference sequence). This CDR3 spans 13 amino acids. The ends were cut back, 0 bases at V and 8 bases at J, with 11 bases in the middle. The CDR3 reads CSARDPESYEQFF. The CDR3 nucleotides read TGCAGTGCTAGAGACCCCGAATCATATGAGCAGTTCTTC.

This clonotype was observed a few times. J is TRBJ1-2 and V is TRBV21-1; TRBD1 reflects the table's D call only, with no check against the DNA. TRBV21-1 is labeled a pseudogene. This CDR3 comprises 15 residues. CDR3 region: CASSKERTFLYGYTF. The CDR3 DNA reads as TGTGCCAGCAGCAAAGAACGGACATTTCTCTATGGCTACACCTTC.

This sequence joins TRBV7-9 and TRBJ2-3, with 7 bases aligning to TRBD2. Per germline, CDR1 SEHNR and CDR2 FQNEAQ (reference sequence). The CDR3 is 17 residues long. Trimming took 2 bases from V and 2 from J; bases not matched to a gene: 10. The DNA for the CDR3 is TGTGCCAGCAGCTTAACGAATGGCGGGAGCTACACAGATACGCAGTATTTT. It encodes CASSLTNGGSYTDTQYF.

The chain carries TRBV4-2 and TRBJ2-5, with D uncertain. Germline values: CDR1 LGHNA, CDR2 YNFKEQ. CDR3 length: 16 residues. Trimming removed 3 bases at V and 2 bases at J, with 16 bases between. The CDR3 bases are TGTGCCAGCAGCCAGGACCGTTTGGTTCTTCAAGAGACCCAGTACTTC. Residues: CASSQDRLVLQETQYF.

This clonotype appeared a few times. The chain carries TRBV15 and TRBJ1-5; D ambiguous. The CDR3 is 14 amino acids. Between the trimmed V and J ends, which lost 5 bases and 2 bases, there was a span of 10 bases. Germline V gives CDR1 LNHNV, CDR2 YYDKDF (reference sequence). The CDR3 region is CATSGRTGNQPQHF. For the CDR3, the DNA is TGTGCCACCAGCGGGCGGACGGGCAATCAGCCCCAGCATTTT.

This clonotype has only a few counts. The genes are TRBV10-2 and TRBJ1-1, with unresolved D. The CDR3 is 15 residues long. V was shortened by 4 bases and J by 1 base, with 13 bases between the two germline ends. Looked up from germline, CDR1 is WSHSY and CDR2 is SAAADI. The CDR3, as DNA: TGCGCCAGCAGTGGCCTACTGGGCAGGAACACTGAAGCTTTCTTT. Its protein is CASSGLLGRNTEAFF.

This clonotype was counted only a few times. This sequence joins TRBV15 and TRBJ1-1, with TRBD1 matching 7 bases. The germline gives CDR1 LNHNV, CDR2 YYDKDF (reference sequence). The V and J ends lost 6 bases and 0 bases, in that order; junction bases with no gene match: 1. The CDR3 has 13 amino acids. CDR3 nucleotides: TGTGCCACCAGACAGGGGATGAACACTGAAGCTTTCTTT. Amino acids: CATRQGMNTEAFF. Full variable domain (outside the CDR3, taken from reference TRBV15 and TRBJ1-1): DAMVIQNPRYQVTQFGKPVTLSCSQTLNHNVMYWYQQKSSQAPKLLFHYYDKDFNNEADTPDNFQSRRPNTSFCFLDIRSPGLGDTAMYLCATRQGMNTEAFFGQGTRLTVV.

The chain employs TRBV27 and TRBJ2-2; D gene unclear. Germline CDR1 and CDR2: MNHEY and SMNVEV (reference sequence). Trimming removed 2 bases from V and 2 bases from J, with 12 bases in between. The CDR3 is made up of 16 amino acids. The CDR3 is CASSLQPHLNTGELFF. The CDR3 nucleotides are TGTGCCAGCAGTTTACAGCCCCACCTAAACACCGGGGAGCTGTTTTTT.

This clonotype has more than one count but fewer than ten. The chain joins TRBV28 to TRBJ2-5; tentatively, D is TRBD1 (6 bases). The ends were cut back, 8 bases at V and 0 bases at J, with 10 bases in the middle. CDR3 length: 13 residues. Germline V lookup: CDR1 MDHEN, CDR2 SYDVKM. In DNA form, the CDR3 reads TGTGCCAGCTGTCACAGGGACCAAGAGACCCAGTACTTC. Amino acid sequence: CASCHRDQETQYF.

This clonotype appeared a few times. CDR3 in DNA: TGTGCCAGCAGCCAAGAGAAGCGGGAGTCAGACAATGAGCAGTTCTTC. Residues: CASSQEKRESDNEQFF. This rearrangement joins TRBV3-1 to TRBJ2-1; TRBD2 aligns across 8 bases. CDR3 length: 16 amino acids. Trimming removed 0 bases from V and 5 bases from J; junction bases left unmatched: 6. Germline V lookup: CDR1 LGHDT, CDR2 YNNKEL (reference sequence).

This clonotype was counted between two and nine times. V is TRBV4-1 and J is TRBJ2-1; 8 bases align to TRBD2. This CDR3 is built from 16 residues. V shed 1 base, J shed 6 bases, and the junction held 8 bases outside the gene matches. Germline V gives CDR1 MGHRA, CDR2 YSYEKL. CDR3 sequence: CASSQGVGRAFNEQFF. The DNA for the CDR3 is TGCGCCAGCAGCCAAGGAGTCGGGAGGGCCTTCAATGAGCAGTTCTTC.